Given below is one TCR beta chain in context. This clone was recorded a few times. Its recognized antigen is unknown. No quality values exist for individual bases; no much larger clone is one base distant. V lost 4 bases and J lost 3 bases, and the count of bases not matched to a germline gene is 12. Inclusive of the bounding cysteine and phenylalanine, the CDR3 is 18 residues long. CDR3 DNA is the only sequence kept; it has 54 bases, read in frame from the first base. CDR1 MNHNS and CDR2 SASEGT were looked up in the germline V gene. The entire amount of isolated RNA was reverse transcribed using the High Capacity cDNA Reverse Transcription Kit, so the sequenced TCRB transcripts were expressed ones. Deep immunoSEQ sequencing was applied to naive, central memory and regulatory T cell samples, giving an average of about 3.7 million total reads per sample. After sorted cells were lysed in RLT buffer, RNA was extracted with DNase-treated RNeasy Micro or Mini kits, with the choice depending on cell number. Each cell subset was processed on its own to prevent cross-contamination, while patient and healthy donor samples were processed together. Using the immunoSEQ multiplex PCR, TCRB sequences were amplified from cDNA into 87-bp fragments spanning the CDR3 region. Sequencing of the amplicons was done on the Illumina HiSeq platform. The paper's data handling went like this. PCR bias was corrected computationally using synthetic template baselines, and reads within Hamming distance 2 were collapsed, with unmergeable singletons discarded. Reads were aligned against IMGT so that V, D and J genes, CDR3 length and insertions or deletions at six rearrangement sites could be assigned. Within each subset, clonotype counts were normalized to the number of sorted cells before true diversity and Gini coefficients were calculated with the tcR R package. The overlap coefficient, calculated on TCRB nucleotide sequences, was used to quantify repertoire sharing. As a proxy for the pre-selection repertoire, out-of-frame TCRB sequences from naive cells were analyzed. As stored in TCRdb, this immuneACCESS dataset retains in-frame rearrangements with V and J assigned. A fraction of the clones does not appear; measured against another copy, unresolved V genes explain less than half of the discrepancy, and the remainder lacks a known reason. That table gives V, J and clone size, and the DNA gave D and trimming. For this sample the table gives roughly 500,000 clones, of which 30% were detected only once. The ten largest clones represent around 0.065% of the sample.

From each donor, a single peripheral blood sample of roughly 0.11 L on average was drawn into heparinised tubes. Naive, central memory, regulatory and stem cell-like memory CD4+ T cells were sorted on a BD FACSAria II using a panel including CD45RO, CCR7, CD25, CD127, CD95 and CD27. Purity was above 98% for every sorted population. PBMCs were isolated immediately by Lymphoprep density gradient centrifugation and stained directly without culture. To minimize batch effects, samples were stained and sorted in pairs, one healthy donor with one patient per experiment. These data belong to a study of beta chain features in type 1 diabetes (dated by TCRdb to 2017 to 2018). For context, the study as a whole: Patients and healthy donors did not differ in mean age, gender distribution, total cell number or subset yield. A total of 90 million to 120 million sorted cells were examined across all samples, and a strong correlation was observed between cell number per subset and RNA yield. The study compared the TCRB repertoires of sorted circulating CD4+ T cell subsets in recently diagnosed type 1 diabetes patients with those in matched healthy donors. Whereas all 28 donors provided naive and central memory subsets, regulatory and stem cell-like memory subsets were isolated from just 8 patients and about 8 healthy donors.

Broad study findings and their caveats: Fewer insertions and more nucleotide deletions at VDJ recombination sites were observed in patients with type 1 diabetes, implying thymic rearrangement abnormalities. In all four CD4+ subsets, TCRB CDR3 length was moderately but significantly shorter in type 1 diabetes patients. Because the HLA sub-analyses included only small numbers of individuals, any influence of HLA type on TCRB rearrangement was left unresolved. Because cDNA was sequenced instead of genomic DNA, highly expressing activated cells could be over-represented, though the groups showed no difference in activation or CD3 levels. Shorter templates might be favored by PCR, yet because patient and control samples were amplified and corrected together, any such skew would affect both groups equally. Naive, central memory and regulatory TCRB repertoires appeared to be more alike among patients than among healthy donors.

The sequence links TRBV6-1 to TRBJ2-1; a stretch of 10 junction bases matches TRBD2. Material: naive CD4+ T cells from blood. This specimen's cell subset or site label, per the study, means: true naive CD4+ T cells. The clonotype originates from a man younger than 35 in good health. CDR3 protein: CASSVPPWTSGRYNEQFF. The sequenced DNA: TGTGCCAGCAGTGTACCTCCCTGGACTAGCGGACGCTACAATGAGCAGTTCTTC.